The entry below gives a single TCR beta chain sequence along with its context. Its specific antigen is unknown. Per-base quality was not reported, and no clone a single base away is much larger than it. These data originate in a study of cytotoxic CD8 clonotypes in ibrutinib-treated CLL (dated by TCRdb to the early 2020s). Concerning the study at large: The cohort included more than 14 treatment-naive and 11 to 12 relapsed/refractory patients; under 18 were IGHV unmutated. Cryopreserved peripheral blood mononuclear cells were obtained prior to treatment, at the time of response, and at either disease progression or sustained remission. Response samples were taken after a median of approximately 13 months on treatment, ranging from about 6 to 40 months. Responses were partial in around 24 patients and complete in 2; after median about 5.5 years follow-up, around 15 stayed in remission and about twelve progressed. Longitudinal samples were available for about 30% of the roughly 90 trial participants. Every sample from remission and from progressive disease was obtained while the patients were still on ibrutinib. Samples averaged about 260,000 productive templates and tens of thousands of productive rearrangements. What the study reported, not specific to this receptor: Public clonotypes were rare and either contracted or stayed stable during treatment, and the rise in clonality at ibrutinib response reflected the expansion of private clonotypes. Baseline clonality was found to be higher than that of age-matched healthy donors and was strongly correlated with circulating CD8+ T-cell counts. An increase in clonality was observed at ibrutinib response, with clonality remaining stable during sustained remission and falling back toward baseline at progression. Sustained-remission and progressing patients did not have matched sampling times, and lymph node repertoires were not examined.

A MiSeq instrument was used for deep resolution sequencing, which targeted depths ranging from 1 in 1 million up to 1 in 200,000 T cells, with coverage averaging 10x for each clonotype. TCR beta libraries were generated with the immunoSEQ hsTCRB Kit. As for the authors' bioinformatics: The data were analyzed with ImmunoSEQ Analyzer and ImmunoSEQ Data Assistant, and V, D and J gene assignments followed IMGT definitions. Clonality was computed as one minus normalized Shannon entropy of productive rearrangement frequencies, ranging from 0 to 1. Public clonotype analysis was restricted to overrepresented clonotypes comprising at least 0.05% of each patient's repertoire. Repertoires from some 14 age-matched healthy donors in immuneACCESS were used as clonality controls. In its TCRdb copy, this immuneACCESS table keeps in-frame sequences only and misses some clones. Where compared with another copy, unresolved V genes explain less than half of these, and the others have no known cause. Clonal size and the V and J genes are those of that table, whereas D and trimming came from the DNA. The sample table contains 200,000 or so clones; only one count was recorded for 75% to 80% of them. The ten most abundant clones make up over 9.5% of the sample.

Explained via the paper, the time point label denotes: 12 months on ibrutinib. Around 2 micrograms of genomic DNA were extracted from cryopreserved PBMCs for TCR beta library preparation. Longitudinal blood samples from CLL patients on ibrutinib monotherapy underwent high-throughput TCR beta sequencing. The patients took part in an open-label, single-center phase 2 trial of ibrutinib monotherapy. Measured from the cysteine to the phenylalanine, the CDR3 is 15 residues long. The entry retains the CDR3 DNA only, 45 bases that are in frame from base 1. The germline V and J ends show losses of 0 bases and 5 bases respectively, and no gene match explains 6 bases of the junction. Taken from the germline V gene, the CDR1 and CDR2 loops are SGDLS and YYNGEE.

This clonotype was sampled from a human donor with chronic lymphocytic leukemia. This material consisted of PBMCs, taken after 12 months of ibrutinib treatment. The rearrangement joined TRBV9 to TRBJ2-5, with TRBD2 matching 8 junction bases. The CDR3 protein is CASSVGAGVRETQYF. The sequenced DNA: TGTGCCAGCAGCGTAGGAGCGGGGGTGAGGGAGACCCAGTACTTC.